The TCR beta chain under discussion was sequenced for a study of T-cell reconstitution after alpha-beta-depleted transplantation in children. Study-wide results and caveats: A year post-transplant, T-cell counts and diversity derived mostly from newly produced T cells. For some patients, TCRbeta diversity was high at day 60 because of recipient T cells and thymic progenitors that survived.

Trimming shortened V by 1 base and J by 9 bases, and 8 bases separated the two germline ends. The CDR3 extends over 12 amino acids. CDR1 is SGHRS and CDR2 is YFSETQ in the germline V gene. There are many counts of this clonotype. What it binds is not known. A library of TCRbeta sequences, prepared with unique molecular identifiers, was generated. TCRdb fed the PCR reads into MiXCR, producing one record per CDR3 protein. In the table there are hundreds of thousands of distinct CDR3 sequences, 10% to 15% of which are singletons. Sequencing was performed on PBMCs, taken before TCRalphabeta/CD19-depleted stem cell transplant. This clonotype originated in a girl aged 2 to 9 with congenital amegakaryocytic thrombocytopenia, due to receive a stem cell transplant. The genes are TRBV5-1 and TRBJ2-1; D is ambiguous. CDR3 protein: CASSLQVGEQFF. In DNA form, the CDR3 reads TGCGCCAGCAGCTTGCAGGTTGGTGAGCAGTTCTTC.